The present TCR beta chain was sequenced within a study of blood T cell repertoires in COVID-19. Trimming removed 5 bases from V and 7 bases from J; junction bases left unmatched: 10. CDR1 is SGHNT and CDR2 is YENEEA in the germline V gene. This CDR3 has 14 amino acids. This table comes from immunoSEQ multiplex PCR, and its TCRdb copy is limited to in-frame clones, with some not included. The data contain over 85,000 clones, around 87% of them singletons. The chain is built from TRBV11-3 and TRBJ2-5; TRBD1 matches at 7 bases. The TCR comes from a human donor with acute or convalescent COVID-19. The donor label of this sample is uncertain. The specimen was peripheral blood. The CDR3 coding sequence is TGTGCCAGCAGCCGCGGACAGGTCCCTGGGACCCAGTACTTC. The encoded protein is CASSRGQVPGTQYF.